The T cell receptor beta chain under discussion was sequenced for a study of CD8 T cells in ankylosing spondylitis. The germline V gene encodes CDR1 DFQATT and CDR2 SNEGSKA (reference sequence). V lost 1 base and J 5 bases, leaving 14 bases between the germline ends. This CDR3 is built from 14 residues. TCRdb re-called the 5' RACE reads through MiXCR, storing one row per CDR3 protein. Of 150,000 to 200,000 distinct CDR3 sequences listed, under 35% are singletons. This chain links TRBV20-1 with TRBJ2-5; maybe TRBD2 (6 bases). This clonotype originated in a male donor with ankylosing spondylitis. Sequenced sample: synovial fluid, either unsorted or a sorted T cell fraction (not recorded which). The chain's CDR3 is CSARVFGSGETQYF. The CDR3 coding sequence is TGCAGTGCTAGAGTCTTCGGGAGTGGGGAGACCCAGTACTTC.